These 26 T cell receptor beta chains were all obtained from the same sample, sequenced in a study of identical twins (dated by TCRdb to 2015 to 2016). Library preparation employed 5' RACE. The listed sequencing device is Illumina HiSeq 2000. The raw public data were reprocessed by TCRdb itself: fastp quality trimming at Q25, MiXCR clonotype calling, in-frame beta chains only. Records with the same CDR3 protein are collapsed into one entry carrying the most frequent genes and DNA. For this sample there are more than 600,000 distinct CDR3 sequences; roughly 18% appear just once. The ten largest clonotypes hold about an eighth of the sample. Separately, the same data were catalogued under a study of T cells expressing NK-cell markers.

The sample consisted of PBMCs. These receptors were obtained from a woman aged 18-29 years in good health.

This chain links TRBV14 with TRBJ2-4; D uncertain. Per germline, CDR1 SGHDN and CDR2 FVKESK. V shed 1 base and J shed 12 bases, with 13 bases lying between them. The CDR3 contains 13 residues. The CDR3 DNA reads as TGTGCCAGCAGCCAAGGAGCCCCGTTCACTCAGTACTTC. Its translation: CASSQGAPFTQYF.

The genes are TRBV20-1 and TRBJ2-7; no reliable D call. From germline, CDR1 is DFQATT and CDR2 SNEGSKA (reference sequence). Trimming left V 0 bases short and J 2 bases short, with 11 bases between. This CDR3 comprises 14 residues. DNA of the CDR3: TGCAGTGCTAGAGAGGTGGGCAGTACCTACGAGCAGTACTTC. It translates to CSAREVGSTYEQYF.

The rearrangement links TRBV7-9 to TRBJ1-1, with TRBD1 identical over 8 bases. The CDR3 consists of 14 residues. Germline-derived CDR1 and CDR2 are SEHNR and FQNEAQ (reference sequence). With V trimmed by 5 bases and J by 1 base, 3 bases remained unmatched. CDR3 DNA sequence: TGTGCCAGCAGCCAACAGGGGGGGAACACTGAAGCTTTCTTT. This gives the protein CASSQQGGNTEAFF.

CDR3 DNA sequence: TGCAGTGGGGGTGGCTACACCTTC. Translation: CSGGGYTF. The chain uses TRBV20-1 and TRBJ1-2; unclear D gene. From germline, CDR1 is DFQATT and CDR2 SNEGSKA (reference sequence). V was cut by 7 bases and J by 7 bases, with 4 bases left in between. The CDR3 sequence is 8 residues long.

The rearrangement joins TRBV27 to TRBJ2-2; D perhaps matches TRBD1 (6 bases). V dropped 1 base and J dropped 13 bases, with 10 bases sitting between them. Per germline, CDR1 MNHEY and CDR2 SMNVEV (reference sequence). The CDR3 totals 12 residues. CDR3 region: CASSLYGGTLFF. The CDR3 bases are TGTGCCAGCAGTTTATATGGGGGCACGCTGTTTTTT.

This clonotype came up a few times. The chain joins TRBV7-8 to TRBJ2-2; D gene unclear. V lost 5 bases and J lost 5, with 18 bases in between. Germline V gives CDR1 SGHVS, CDR2 FQNEAQ. The CDR3 contains 16 residues. The CDR3 nucleotides are TGTGCCAGCAGCAACCGCGGTGCGCTCGAGACCGGGGAGCTGTTTTTT. This codes for CASSNRGALETGELFF.

The V and J genes are TRBV5-1 and TRBJ1-5, with D unclear. The germline gives CDR1 SGHRS, CDR2 YFSETQ. This CDR3 contains 14 residues. Trimming pared 0 bases from V and 3 bases from J, leaving 7 bases between. This CDR3 is CASSLVGYNQPQHF. The CDR3 DNA reads as TGCGCCAGCAGCTTGGTCGGATACAATCAGCCCCAGCATTTT.

The table lists this clonotype with a few counts. This chain connects TRBV29-1 to TRBJ2-1, with 9 bases lining up with TRBD2. This CDR3 contains 15 residues. CDR1 and CDR2 from the germline V gene are SQVTM and ANQGSEA. V shed 3 bases, J shed 8 bases, and the junction held 11 bases outside the gene matches. CDR3: CSVDATSGRRYEQFF. The CDR3 coding sequence is TGCAGCGTTGACGCGACTAGCGGTAGAAGATATGAGCAGTTCTTC.

The chain uses TRBV7-3 and TRBJ2-1, with TRBD2 identical over 11 bases. CDR1 is SGHTA, CDR2 FQGTGA, per germline. The CDR3 contains 16 residues. J lost 7 bases, V lost 5 bases, and 10 bases had no gene match. CDR3 bases: TGTGCCAGCAGCCCCTACCTAGCGGGGGGCATAAATGAGCAGTTCTTC. Its protein is CASSPYLAGGINEQFF.

This clonotype was detected many times. The rearrangement uses TRBV25-1 and TRBJ1-2, with D unresolved. The V gene's germline CDR1 is MGHDK and CDR2 SYGVNS. The V gene lost 0 bases and the J gene lost 4 bases, with 9 bases spanning the gap. This CDR3 is built from 14 residues. The CDR3: CASSEYEWAYGYTF. The CDR3 DNA reads as TGTGCCAGCAGTGAATATGAGTGGGCCTATGGCTACACCTTC.

The rearrangement links TRBV20-1 to TRBJ2-2; 8 nucleotides match TRBD2. The CDR3 contains 15 residues. Per germline, CDR1 DFQATT and CDR2 SNEGSKA (reference sequence). The V gene end was trimmed by 0 bases and the J gene end by 4 bases; junction bases not matched to a gene: 4. Here the CDR3 DNA reads TGCAGTGCTAGAGAAGCGGGAGAGGTCACCGGGGAGCTGTTTTTT. This codes for CSAREAGEVTGELFF.

The chain joins TRBV5-5 to TRBJ1-6; D is perhaps TRBD1 (5 bases). CDR1 SGHKS and CDR2 YYEKEE come from the germline V gene (reference sequence). CDR3 length: 18 amino acids. Deletions cut 0 bases from V and 3 bases from J, with 16 bases between. CDR3: CASSLAPRAGFYNSPLHF. In nucleotides, the CDR3 is TGTGCCAGCAGCTTGGCACCCAGGGCGGGTTTCTATAATTCACCCCTCCACTTT.

The sample holds many counts of this clonotype. The chain recombines TRBV4-2 with TRBJ1-1, with unresolved D. CDR1 is LGHNA and CDR2 is YNFKEQ in the germline V gene. With 5 bases removed from V and 3 bases from J, the gap between germline ends came to 7 bases. This CDR3 spans 12 amino acids. CDR3 nucleotide sequence: TGTGCCAGCAGCAGGTCGGACACTGAAGCTTTCTTT. Its protein is CASSRSDTEAFF.

This rearrangement joins TRBV15 to TRBJ1-2; D gene unclear. V was trimmed by 6 bases and J by 2 bases, leaving 13 bases between them. This CDR3 is 14 amino acids long. Germline V CDR1 and CDR2: LNHNV, YYDKDF (reference sequence). The CDR3 region is CATRVPGVNYGYTF. In DNA form, the CDR3 reads TGTGCCACCAGAGTCCCCGGGGTCAACTATGGCTACACCTTC.

The rearrangement uses TRBV6-4 and TRBJ2-3; D possibly uses TRBD1 or TRBD2 (5 bases each). V was pared by 11 bases and J by 2 bases, with 14 bases between. Germline V gene sequence: CDR1 MRHNA, CDR2 SNTAGT. The CDR3 runs 13 residues. CDR3 sequence (DNA): TGTGCCTCCTCCCGGGACCACACAGATACGCAGTATTTT. It specifies CASSRDHTDTQYF.

The CDR3: CASRDGGGTDTQYF. CDR3 in DNA: TGTGCCAGCAGGGACGGGGGGGGCACAGATACGCAGTATTTT. The rearrangement joins TRBV12-3 or TRBV12-4 to TRBJ2-3; 8 bases line up with TRBD2. The CDR3 runs 14 residues. V was pared by 6 bases and J by 1 base, with 3 bases of the junction left unmatched.

This clonotype was seen more than once but under ten times. The chain links TRBV20-1 to TRBJ2-7; 13 bases are a match to TRBD2. The germline gives CDR1 DFQATT, CDR2 SNEGSKA (reference sequence). The CDR3 loop spans 17 amino acids. V gave up 2 bases and J gave up 3 bases; unmatched junction bases: 10. DNA for the CDR3: TGCAGTGCTAGACCGGCCAAGACTAGCGGGGGGCGCTACGAGCAGTACTTC. Its protein product is CSARPAKTSGGRYEQYF.

The chain links TRBV20-1 to TRBJ2-5; 12 nucleotides match TRBD2. Germline trimming cut 5 bases from V and 3 bases from J; bases unmatched to any gene: 7. CDR3 length: 15 residues. Germline CDR1 is DFQATT and CDR2 is SNEGSKA (reference sequence). The DNA for the CDR3 is TGCAGTGCTGTAAGACTAGCGGGGGAAAAAGAGACCCAGTACTTC. It codes for CSAVRLAGEKETQYF.

V usage is TRBV18 and J usage is TRBJ2-5; the D gene is possibly TRBD1 (6 bases). CDR1 and CDR2 from the germline V gene are KGHSH and LQKENI. Trimming removed 3 bases from V and 1 base from J, with 9 bases in between. The CDR3 loop spans 14 amino acids. Here the CDR3 reads CASSPTGIQETQYF. The CDR3 bases are TGTGCCAGCTCACCGACAGGTATCCAAGAGACCCAGTACTTC.

The V gene is TRBV9, the J gene TRBJ2-1; D gene uncertain. Trimming removed 0 bases from V and 10 bases from J, with 11 bases in between. From germline, CDR1 is SGDLS and CDR2 YYNGEE. The CDR3 has 13 amino acids. The CDR3 reads CASSVVGVTEQFF. CDR3 in DNA: TGTGCCAGCAGCGTAGTTGGGGTGACCGAGCAGTTCTTC.

This chain uses TRBV9 with TRBJ1-2, with D possibly being TRBD1 (6 bases). Trimming pared 2 bases from V and 8 bases from J, leaving 22 bases between. This CDR3 spans 16 amino acids. Germline-derived CDR1 and CDR2 are SGDLS and YYNGEE. CDR3 amino acids: CASSVRRGRQPGGYTF. CDR3 nucleotides: TGTGCCAGCAGCGTCCGCAGGGGCCGACAACCAGGAGGCTACACCTTC.

V gene TRBV20-1 combines with J gene TRBJ2-1; TRBD2 agrees at 13 bases. The junction had 5 bases not matched to a gene; V was cut back by 5 bases and J by 7 bases. CDR1 DFQATT and CDR2 SNEGSKA come from the germline V gene (reference sequence). This CDR3 comprises 14 residues. CDR3 amino acids: CSAGLAGVGNEQFF. In DNA, the CDR3 is TGCAGTGCTGGACTAGCGGGAGTTGGAAATGAGCAGTTCTTC.

This clonotype was seen a handful of times. The V gene is TRBV20-1, the J gene TRBJ1-1; D is possibly TRBD1 (5 bases). The CDR3 is 14 amino acids. CDR1 DFQATT and CDR2 SNEGSKA come from the germline V gene (reference sequence). Trimming pared 5 bases from V and 5 bases from J, leaving 18 bases between. Here the CDR3 DNA reads TGCAGTGCTCGTGGGGCCACAGTGTTTACTGAAGCTTTCTTT. This codes for CSARGATVFTEAFF.

V and J are TRBV11-2 and TRBJ1-2; no reliable D call. This CDR3 contains 14 residues. Trimming shortened V by 5 bases and J by 2 bases, and 12 bases separated the two germline ends. Germline V gives CDR1 SGHAT, CDR2 FQNNGV. The chain's CDR3 is CASSPTGSNYGYTF. CDR3 nucleotides: TGTGCCAGCAGCCCTACCGGGTCGAACTATGGCTACACCTTC.

The J gene is TRBJ2-7, the V gene TRBV3-1; D is perhaps TRBD2 (8 bases). The germline V gene encodes CDR1 LGHDT and CDR2 YNNKEL (reference sequence). The CDR3 sequence is 13 residues long. V was clipped by 6 bases and J by 6 bases, with 15 bases between them. In DNA form, the CDR3 reads TGTGCCAGCAGGGACAGGCGGGGGGTCGAGCAGTACTTC. Its protein product is CASRDRRGVEQYF.

This clonotype was found a few times. This chain joins TRBV2 and TRBJ2-5, with TRBD2 identical over 8 bases. Germline V gives CDR1 SNHLY, CDR2 FYNNEI. This CDR3 has 13 residues. Unmatched junction bases numbered 4, after V lost 5 bases and J lost 5 bases. The CDR3 DNA reads as TGTGCCAGCAGTAGGACTAGCAGGGAGACCCAGTACTTC. Amino acid sequence: CASSRTSRETQYF.